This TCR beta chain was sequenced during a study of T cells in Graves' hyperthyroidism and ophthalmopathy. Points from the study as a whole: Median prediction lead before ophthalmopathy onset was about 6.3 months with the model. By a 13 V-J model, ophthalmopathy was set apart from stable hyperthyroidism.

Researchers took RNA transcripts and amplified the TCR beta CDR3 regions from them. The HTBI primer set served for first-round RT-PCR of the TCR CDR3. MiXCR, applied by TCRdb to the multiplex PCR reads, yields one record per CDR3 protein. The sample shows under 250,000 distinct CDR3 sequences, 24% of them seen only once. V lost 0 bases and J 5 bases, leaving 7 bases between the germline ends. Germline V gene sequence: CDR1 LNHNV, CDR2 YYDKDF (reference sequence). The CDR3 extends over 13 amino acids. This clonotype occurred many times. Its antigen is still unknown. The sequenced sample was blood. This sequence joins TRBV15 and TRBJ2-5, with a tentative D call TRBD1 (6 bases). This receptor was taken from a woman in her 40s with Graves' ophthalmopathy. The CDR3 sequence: CATSRDRGETQYF. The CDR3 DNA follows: TGTGCCACCAGCAGAGATAGGGGGGAGACCCAGTACTTC.